The 21 T cell receptor beta chains listed next were all sequenced from one sample in a study of regulatory T cells in long-lasting Graves disease. The time point: newly diagnosed GD, antithyroid drugs for less than 3 months. Extracted PBMC RNA gave rise to the TCR library. Construction of TCR beta libraries relied on iRepertoire HTBI primers and on Arm-PCR targeting CDR3 regions. MiXCR was run by TCRdb on the multiplex PCR reads, yielding one entry per CDR3 protein. The table has some 490,000 distinct CDR3 sequences, around 11% seen once; the top ten hold roughly 8.9%. Another study also made use of these data, one on T cells in Graves' hyperthyroidism and ophthalmopathy.

The source material was peripheral blood mononuclear cells (PBMCs), sampled at new diagnosis, from a patient treated with antithyroid drugs. These receptor sequences come from a woman aged 30 to 39 with Graves disease.

This chain connects TRBV19 to TRBJ1-5, with D unresolved. This CDR3 is 15 amino acids long. Germline V gene data show CDR1 as LNHDA and CDR2 as SQIVND (reference sequence). The germline V and J ends were trimmed by 3 bases and 8 bases, with 17 bases remaining between them. The CDR3 region has the DNA TGTGCCAGTAGTATCCCTCACCTAAACGGGGAGCCCCAGCATTTT. It encodes CASSIPHLNGEPQHF.

The V call is TRBV6-2 or TRBV6-3, the J call TRBJ2-7, with 10 positions matching TRBD2. The CDR3 has 19 residues. The germline gives CDR1 MNHEY, CDR2 SVGEGT. V trimming: 0 bases; J trimming: 3 bases; junction bases outside the gene matches: 14. The chain's CDR3 is CASSYSSLGIAGGFYEQYF. CDR3 sequence (DNA): TGTGCCAGCAGTTACTCATCCCTAGGGATAGCGGGAGGCTTCTACGAGCAGTACTTC.

This clonotype was recorded a few times. V gene TRBV5-1 combines with J gene TRBJ2-1; possibly TRBD2 for D (6 bases). The CDR3 totals 13 residues. Germline V lookup: CDR1 SGHRS, CDR2 YFSETQ. Trimming removed 2 bases from V and 9 bases from J, with 12 bases in between. The CDR3 reads CASSFGSGREQFF. DNA of the CDR3: TGCGCCAGCAGCTTCGGGAGCGGGCGTGAGCAGTTCTTC.

In its sample, this clonotype was seen many times. This chain uses TRBV7-9 with TRBJ2-1; maybe TRBD1 (6 bases). Germline CDR1 reads SEHNR; CDR2 reads FQNEAQ (reference sequence). The CDR3 length is 14 residues. Trimming removed 4 bases from V and 6 bases from J, with 13 bases in between. CDR3 nucleotide sequence: TGTGCCAGCAGCTCGCAGGGGATCGGCAATGAGCAGTTCTTC. Amino acid sequence: CASSSQGIGNEQFF.

There are many counts of this clonotype. The chain uses TRBV11-2 and TRBJ2-7, with 10 bases identical to TRBD1. Germline values: CDR1 SGHAT, CDR2 FQNNGV. The CDR3 is made up of 16 amino acids. After removal of 5 bases from V and 7 bases from J, the junction contained 14 bases not matched to a gene. In DNA form, the CDR3 reads TGTGCCAGCAGCCCTACCCGGGACAGGGGTTTACGGGAGCAGTACTTC. Translated, it gives CASSPTRDRGLREQYF.

There are many counts of this clonotype. The chain combines TRBV28 with TRBJ2-7; D is possibly TRBD2 (5 bases). The CDR3 contains 14 residues. From germline, CDR1 is MDHEN and CDR2 SYDVKM. Trimming removed 6 bases from V and 6 bases from J, with 18 bases in between. In DNA form, the CDR3 reads TGTGCCAGCAGATTCGGCCGGAGGCCGGGCGAGCAGTACTTC. Translation gives CASRFGRRPGEQYF.

Only a few counts were recorded for this clonotype. The chain is built from TRBV7-3 and TRBJ2-5, with TRBD1 matching 7 bases. In germline, CDR1 is SGHTA, CDR2 FQGTGA. The trim removed 3 bases at V and 2 bases at J, leaving 6 bases unmatched. The CDR3 totals 15 residues. CDR3 loop: CASSFLGQTQETQYF. For the CDR3, the DNA is TGTGCCAGCAGCTTCCTGGGACAGACACAAGAGACCCAGTACTTC. Using reference TRBV7-3 and TRBJ2-5 for the parts outside the CDR3, the full variable domain is GAGVSQTPSNKVTEKGKYVELRCDPISGHTALYWYRQSLGQGPEFLIYFQGTGAADDSGLPNDRFFAVRPEGSVSTLKIQRTERGDSAVYLCASSFLGQTQETQYFGPGTRLLVL.

The table lists this clonotype with many counts. This chain connects TRBV11-2 to TRBJ2-5; 8 nucleotides line up with TRBD2. Germline trimming cut 4 bases from V and 1 base from J; bases unmatched to any gene: 5. The germline CDR1 and CDR2 sequences are SGHAT and FQNNGV. The CDR3 totals 15 residues. Written as DNA, the CDR3 is TGTGCCAGCAGCTCATGGGCGGGGGGCCAAGAGACCCAGTACTTC. Its translation: CASSSWAGGQETQYF.

This clonotype was counted between two and nine times. The chain employs TRBV4-1 and TRBJ2-3; D ambiguous. The J call is doubtful: the DNA matches TRBJ2-7 better. Germline V gene lookup returns CDR1 MGHRA and CDR2 YSYEKL. The CDR3 has 16 residues. The CDR3 DNA sequence: TGCGCCAGCAGCCAAGGGGTGGGCCTTAGAGCACGTGAGCAGTACTTC. Translated: CASSQGVGLRAREQYF.

This chain joins TRBV11-2 and TRBJ2-7; D may match TRBD1 or TRBD2 (7 bases each). The CDR3 length is 15 residues. Germline V gives CDR1 SGHAT, CDR2 FQNNGV. V was clipped by 6 bases and J by 1 base, with 16 bases between them. This CDR3 is CASSEGAAGSYEQYF. CDR3 bases: TGTGCCAGCAGTGAGGGGGCAGCGGGGTCCTACGAGCAGTACTTC.

This clonotype was seen repeatedly, ten times or more. This sequence joins TRBV10-1 and TRBJ2-1; TRBD2 aligns across 14 bases. CDR1 and CDR2 from the germline V gene are WNHNN and SYGVQD (reference sequence). V trimming: 4 bases; J trimming: 8 bases; junction bases outside the gene matches: 7. The CDR3 is 16 amino acids. Here the CDR3 reads CASSATSGRAVYEQFF. CDR3 coding DNA: TGCGCCAGCAGTGCGACTAGCGGGAGGGCCGTATATGAGCAGTTCTTC.

The rearrangement joins TRBV19 to TRBJ1-3, with D unclear. Trimming took off 4 bases at V and 2 bases at J, with 9 bases between the two ends. CDR3 length: 14 amino acids. Per the germline V gene, CDR1 is LNHDA and CDR2 is SQIVND (reference sequence). CDR3 DNA sequence: TGTGCCAGTAGTAGATCTCACACTGGAAACACCATATATTTT. Translating it yields CASSRSHTGNTIYF.

J is TRBJ1-4 and V is TRBV10-3; 7 nucleotides match TRBD1. V lost 6 bases to trimming and J lost 5 bases; unmatched junction nucleotides: 6. Germline V gene data show CDR1 as ENHRY and CDR2 as SYGVKD. This CDR3 is built from 14 residues. The CDR3 region has the DNA TGTGCCATCAGCATGACAGGGTACAATGAAAAACTGTTTTTT. Translation: CAISMTGYNEKLFF.

This clonotype was picked up many times. The chain couples TRBV6-2 or TRBV6-3 to TRBJ2-1, with D tentatively TRBD2 (5 bases). Trimming took 2 bases from V and 2 from J, leaving 7 bases between them. This CDR3 region has 14 residues. Germline values: CDR1 MNHEY, CDR2 SVGEGT. CDR3 region: CASSYEGPYNEQFF. CDR3 nucleotides: TGTGCCAGCAGTTACGAGGGCCCCTACAATGAGCAGTTCTTC.

This clonotype was counted once. This chain connects TRBV12-3 or TRBV12-4 to TRBJ2-7, with 10 positions matching TRBD1. The tail of the sequence fits TRBJ2-5 better, so the J call may be wrong. This CDR3 has 15 residues. The CDR3 DNA is TGTGCCAGCAAGACGGGACAGGGGAGCCAAGAGACCCAGTACTTC. Protein sequence: CASKTGQGSQETQYF.

This clonotype came up many times. Here the CDR3 DNA reads TGTGCCAGCAGCTTCTCGGGACAGGGAGTTTCACCCCTCCACTTT. As protein: CASSFSGQGVSPLHF. The V gene is TRBV7-2, the J gene TRBJ1-6; 9 nucleotides line up with TRBD1. The CDR3 sequence is 15 residues long. V trimming: 3 bases; J trimming: 9 bases; junction bases outside the gene matches: 6. Germline CDR1 reads SGHTA; CDR2 reads FQGNSA.

This clonotype was recorded at least ten times. The V gene is TRBV20-1, the J gene TRBJ2-7, with 9 bases matching TRBD2. Germline V gives CDR1 DFQATT, CDR2 SNEGSKA (reference sequence). V was pared by 3 bases and J by 0 bases, with 9 bases of the junction left unmatched. The CDR3 runs to 16 residues. For the CDR3, the DNA is TGCAGTGCTAGCCCCCGTATAGCGGGAGTCTCCTACGAGCAGTACTTC. Translating it yields CSASPRIAGVSYEQYF.

This clonotype was found many times. The CDR3 loop is CSADQGARTEAFF. CDR3 bases: TGCAGTGCTGACCAGGGGGCGCGGACTGAAGCTTTCTTT. The chain combines TRBV20-1 with TRBJ1-1; 8 bases are a match to TRBD1. The germline CDR1 and CDR2 sequences are DFQATT and SNEGSKA (reference sequence). This CDR3 is 13 amino acids long. J lost 5 bases, V lost 5 bases, and 7 bases had no gene match.

This clonotype appeared a few times. This rearrangement joins TRBV11-2 to TRBJ2-7; 10 positions match TRBD2. Germline CDR1 SGHAT, CDR2 FQNNGV. V lost 0 bases, J lost 6 bases, and 11 bases stayed unmatched. CDR3 length: 17 residues. DNA for the CDR3: TGTGCCAGCAGCTTAGATCCAGCGGGAGGGTTAGAGGGCGAGCAGTACTTC. Translating gives CASSLDPAGGLEGEQYF.

The chain recombines TRBV7-3 with TRBJ2-5; D is perhaps TRBD2 (5 bases). This CDR3 contains 14 residues. V lost 2 bases to trimming and J lost 3 bases, with 10 bases between them. The germline V gene encodes CDR1 SGHTA and CDR2 FQGTGA. CDR3 coding DNA: TGTGCCAGCAGCTTATTCGGGATCGAAGAGACCCAGTACTTC. As protein: CASSLFGIEETQYF.

Points on this clonotype: At one boundary the junction diverges from the germline segment, which might be a read error. The J gene is TRBJ2-5, the V gene TRBV30, with D maybe TRBD1 (5 bases). CDR1 is GTSNPN and CDR2 is SVGIG in the germline V gene (reference sequence). The CDR3 contains 15 residues. CDR3 sequence: CAWSRGIDRHNEQYF. The CDR3 DNA reads as TGTGCGTGGAGTAGAGGAATTGACAGACACAATGAGCAGTACTTC. The entire variable domain, with the rest obtained from reference TRBV30 and TRBJ2-5, is as follows: SQTIHQWPATLVQPVGSPLSLECTVEGTSNPNLYWYRQAAGRGLQLLFYSVGIGQISSEVPQNLSASRPQDRQFILSSKKLLLSDSGFYLCAWSRGIDRHNEQYFGPGTRLLVL.